This T cell receptor (beta chain) was identified during a study of blood T cell repertoires in COVID-19 (dated by TCRdb to 2018 to 2020). Concerning the study at large: Samples covering the acute and convalescent phases of COVID-19 were provided by collaborators in the United States, Italy and Spain. Samples came from the ongoing ImmuneRACE study (first 160 participants) plus 1,254 subjects from 6 global collaborators. Sample metadata almost always included a de-identified subject ID, COVID-19 status, age in years and sex. Deeply sampled blood TCRbeta repertoires from subjects exposed to, actively infected with, or recovered from COVID-19 were included in the dataset. HLA class I and class II types, where available, came from metadata supplied by the sample provider rather than from assay-based typing. The repertoires were released in a freely available public database intended as a resource for research on the immune response to SARS-CoV-2. The prospective study material was composed of cDNA or gDNA derived from T cells, B-cell-depleted T cells, or PBMCs. What the study reported, not specific to this receptor: The amount of clinical and demographic metadata varied by source and participant and was provided uncurated.

TCRbeta CDR3 regions were amplified from genomic DNA by means of the immunoSEQ Assay, a bias-controlled multiplex PCR. The authors' analysis ran thus. Within the assay, amplification of reference gene primers was used to estimate how many nucleated cells each sample contained. To quantify the absolute abundance of each unique TCRbeta CDR3 rearrangement, sequence reads were collapsed and filtered. For each sample, productive Simpson clonality was calculated as the square root of Simpson's diversity index across productive rearrangements. The table was pulled from immuneACCESS by TCRdb, which kept in-frame rearrangements only. Such tables lose some clones; where checked, under half of the loss comes from unresolved V genes, and the rest has no known cause. The DNA gave D and trimming, while V, J and clone size come from that table. This sample holds approximately 180,000 clones; around 82% were observed only once. The top ten hold around 10% of the sample.

V and J are truncated by 4 bases and 5 bases respectively, leaving an intervening sequence of 15 bases. The germline V gene (reference sequence) provides CDR1 LNHDA and CDR2 SQIVND. From the cysteine through the phenylalanine, the CDR3 covers 14 amino acids. The sequence is cut down to CDR3 DNA, 42 bases in frame from base 1. The table lists this clone with a few counts. Which antigen it targets is not known. It has no much larger one-base neighbor in the sample; base qualities were not kept. Each collaborating institution followed its own protocols to collect whole blood in K2EDTA tubes. For TCRbeta analysis, collaborator samples were shipped as frozen whole blood, as isolated PBMCs, or as DNA extracted from either sample type.

The sequence derives from a woman at least 80 years old with acute or convalescent COVID-19. The sequenced sample consisted of peripheral blood. The receptor chain draws on TRBV19 and TRBJ2-7; a tentative D call is TRBD2 (6 bases match). This receptor has the CDR3 CASSNLQGGDEQYF. The sequence in DNA is TGTGCCAGTAGTAACCTCCAGGGAGGAGACGAGCAGTACTTC.